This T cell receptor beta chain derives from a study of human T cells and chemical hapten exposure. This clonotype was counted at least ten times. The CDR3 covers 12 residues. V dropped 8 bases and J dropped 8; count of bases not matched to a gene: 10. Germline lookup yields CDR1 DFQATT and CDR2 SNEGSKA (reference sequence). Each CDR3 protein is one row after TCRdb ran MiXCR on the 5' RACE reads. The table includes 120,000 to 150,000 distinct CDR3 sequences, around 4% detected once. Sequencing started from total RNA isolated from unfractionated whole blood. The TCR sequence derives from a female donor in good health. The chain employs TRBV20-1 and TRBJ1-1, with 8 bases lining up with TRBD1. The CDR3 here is CSTRDQGAEAFF. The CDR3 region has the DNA TGCAGTACCCGAGATCAGGGGGCCGAAGCTTTCTTT.